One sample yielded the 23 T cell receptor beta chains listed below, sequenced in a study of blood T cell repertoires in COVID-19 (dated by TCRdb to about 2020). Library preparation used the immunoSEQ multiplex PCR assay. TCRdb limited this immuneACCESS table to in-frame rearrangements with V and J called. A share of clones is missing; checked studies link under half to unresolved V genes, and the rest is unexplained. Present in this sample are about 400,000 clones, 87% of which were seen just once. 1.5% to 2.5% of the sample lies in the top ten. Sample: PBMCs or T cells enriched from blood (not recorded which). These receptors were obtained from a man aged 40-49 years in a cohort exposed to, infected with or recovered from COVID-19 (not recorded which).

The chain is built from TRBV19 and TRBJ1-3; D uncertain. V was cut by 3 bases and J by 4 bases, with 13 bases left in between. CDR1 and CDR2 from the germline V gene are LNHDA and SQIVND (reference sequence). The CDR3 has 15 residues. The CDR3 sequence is CASSIARAQGNTIYF. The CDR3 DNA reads TGTGCCAGTAGTATCGCGAGGGCGCAAGGAAACACCATATATTTT.

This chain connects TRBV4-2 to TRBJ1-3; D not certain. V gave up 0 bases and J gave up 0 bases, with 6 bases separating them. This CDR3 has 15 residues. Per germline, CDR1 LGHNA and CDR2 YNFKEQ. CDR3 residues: CASSQDRHSGNTIYF. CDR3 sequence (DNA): TGTGCCAGCAGCCAAGATAGACACTCTGGAAACACCATATATTTT.

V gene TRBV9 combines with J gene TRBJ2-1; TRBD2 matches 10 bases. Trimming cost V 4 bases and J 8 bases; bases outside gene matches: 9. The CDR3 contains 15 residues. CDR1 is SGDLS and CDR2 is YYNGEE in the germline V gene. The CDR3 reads CASSPGLADRHEQFF. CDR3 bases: TGTGCCAGCAGCCCCGGACTAGCGGATCGTCATGAGCAGTTCTTC.

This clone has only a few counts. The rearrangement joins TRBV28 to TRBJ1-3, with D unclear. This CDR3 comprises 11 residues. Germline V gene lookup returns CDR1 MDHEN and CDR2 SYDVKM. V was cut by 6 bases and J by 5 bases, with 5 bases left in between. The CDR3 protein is CASSFRNTIYF. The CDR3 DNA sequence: TGTGCCAGCAGCTTTAGAAACACCATATATTTT.

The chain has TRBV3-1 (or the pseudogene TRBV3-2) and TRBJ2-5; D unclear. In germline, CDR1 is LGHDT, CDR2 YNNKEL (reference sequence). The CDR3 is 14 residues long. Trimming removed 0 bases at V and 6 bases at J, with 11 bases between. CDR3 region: CASSQDAVRKTQYF. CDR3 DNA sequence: TGTGCCAGCAGCCAAGATGCGGTCCGGAAGACCCAGTACTTC.

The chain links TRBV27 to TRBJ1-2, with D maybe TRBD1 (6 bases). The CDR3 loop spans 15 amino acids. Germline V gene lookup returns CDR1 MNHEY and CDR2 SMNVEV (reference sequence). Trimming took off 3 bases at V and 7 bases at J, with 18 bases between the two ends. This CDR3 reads CASSFNRGGSSGYTF. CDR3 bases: TGTGCCAGCAGTTTTAATAGGGGGGGGTCAAGTGGCTACACCTTC.

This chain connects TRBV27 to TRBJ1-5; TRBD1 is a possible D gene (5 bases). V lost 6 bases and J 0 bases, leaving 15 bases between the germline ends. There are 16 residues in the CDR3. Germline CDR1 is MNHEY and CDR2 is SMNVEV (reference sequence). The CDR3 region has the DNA TGTGCCAGCAGAGCAGACAGAAGGTATAGCAATCAGCCCCAGCATTTT. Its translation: CASRADRRYSNQPQHF.

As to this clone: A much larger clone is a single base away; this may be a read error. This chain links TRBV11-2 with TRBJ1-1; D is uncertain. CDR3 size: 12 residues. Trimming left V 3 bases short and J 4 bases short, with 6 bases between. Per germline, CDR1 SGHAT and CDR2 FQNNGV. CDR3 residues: CASSLQFTEAFF. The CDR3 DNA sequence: TGTGCCAGCAGCTTGCAGTTCACTGAAGCTTTCTTT.

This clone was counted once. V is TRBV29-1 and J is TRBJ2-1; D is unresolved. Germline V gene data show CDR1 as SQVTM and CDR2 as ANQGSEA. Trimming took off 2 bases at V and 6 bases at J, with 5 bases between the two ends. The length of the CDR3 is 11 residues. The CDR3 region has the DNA TGCAGCGTTGAACGGTTCAATGAGCAGTTCTTC. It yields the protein CSVERFNEQFF.

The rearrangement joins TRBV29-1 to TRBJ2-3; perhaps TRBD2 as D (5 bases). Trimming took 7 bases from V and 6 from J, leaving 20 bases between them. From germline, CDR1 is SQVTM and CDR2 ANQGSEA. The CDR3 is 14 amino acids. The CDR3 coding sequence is TGCAGCGCGCCAGTGACTAACAGCAGGGATACGCAGTATTTT. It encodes CSAPVTNSRDTQYF.

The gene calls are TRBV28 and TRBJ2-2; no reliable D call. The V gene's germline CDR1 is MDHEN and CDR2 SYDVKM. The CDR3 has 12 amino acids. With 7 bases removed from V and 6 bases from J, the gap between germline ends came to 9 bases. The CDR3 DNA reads TGTGCCAGCATCCGCGTCGCCGGGGAGCTGTTTTTT. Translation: CASIRVAGELFF.

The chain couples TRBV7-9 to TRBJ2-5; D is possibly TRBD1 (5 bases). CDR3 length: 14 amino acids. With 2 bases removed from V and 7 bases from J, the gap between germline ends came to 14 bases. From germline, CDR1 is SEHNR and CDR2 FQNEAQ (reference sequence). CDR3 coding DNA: TGTGCCAGCAGCTTAAATCAGGGATACGGGACCCAGTACTTC. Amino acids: CASSLNQGYGTQYF.

The CDR3 reads CASSSDRGSTEAFF. The CDR3 bases are TGTGCCAGCAGCTCCGACAGGGGATCAACTGAAGCTTTCTTT. The rearrangement uses TRBV7-3 and TRBJ1-1; 8 nucleotides align to TRBD1. CDR3 length: 14 residues. CDR1 and CDR2 from the germline V gene are SGHTA and FQGTGA. Germline trimming cut 4 bases from V and 5 bases from J; bases unmatched to any gene: 6.

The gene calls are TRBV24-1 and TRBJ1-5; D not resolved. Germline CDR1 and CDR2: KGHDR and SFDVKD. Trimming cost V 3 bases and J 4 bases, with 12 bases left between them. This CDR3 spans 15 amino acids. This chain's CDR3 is CATSDGSGRNQPQHF. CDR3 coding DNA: TGTGCCACCAGTGATGGATCGGGAAGAAATCAGCCCCAGCATTTT.

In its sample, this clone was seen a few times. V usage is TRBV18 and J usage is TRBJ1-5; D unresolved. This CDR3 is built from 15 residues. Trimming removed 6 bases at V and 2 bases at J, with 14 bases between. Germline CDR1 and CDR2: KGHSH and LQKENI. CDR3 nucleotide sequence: TGTGCCAGCTCCCCCGGAAGTCAGGGCAATCAGCCCCAGCATTTT. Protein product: CASSPGSQGNQPQHF.

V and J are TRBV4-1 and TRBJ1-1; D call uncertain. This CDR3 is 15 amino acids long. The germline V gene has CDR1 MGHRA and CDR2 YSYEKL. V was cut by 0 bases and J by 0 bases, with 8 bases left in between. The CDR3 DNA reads TGCGCCAGCAGCCAAGACCCCAGGATGAACACTGAAGCTTTCTTT. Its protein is CASSQDPRMNTEAFF.

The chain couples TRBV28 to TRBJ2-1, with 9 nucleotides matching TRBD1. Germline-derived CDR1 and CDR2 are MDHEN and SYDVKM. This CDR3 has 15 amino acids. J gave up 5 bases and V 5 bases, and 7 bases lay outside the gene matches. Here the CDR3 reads CASSGRDRVHNEQFF. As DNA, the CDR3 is TGTGCCAGCAGTGGCCGGGACAGGGTACACAATGAGCAGTTCTTC.

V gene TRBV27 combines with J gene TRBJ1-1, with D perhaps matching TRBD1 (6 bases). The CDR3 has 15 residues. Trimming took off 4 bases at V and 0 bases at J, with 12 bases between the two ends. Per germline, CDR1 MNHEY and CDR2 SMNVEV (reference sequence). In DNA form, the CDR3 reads TGTGCCAGCAGTTATACGGGACAAATGAACACTGAAGCTTTCTTT. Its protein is CASSYTGQMNTEAFF.

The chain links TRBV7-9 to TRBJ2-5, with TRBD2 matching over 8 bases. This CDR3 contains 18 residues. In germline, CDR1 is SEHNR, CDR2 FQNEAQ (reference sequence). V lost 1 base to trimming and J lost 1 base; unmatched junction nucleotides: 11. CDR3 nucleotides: TGTGCCAGCAGCTTAGGTTTCGGTAGCGGGATCCTCCAAGAGACCCAGTACTTC. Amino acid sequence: CASSLGFGSGILQETQYF.

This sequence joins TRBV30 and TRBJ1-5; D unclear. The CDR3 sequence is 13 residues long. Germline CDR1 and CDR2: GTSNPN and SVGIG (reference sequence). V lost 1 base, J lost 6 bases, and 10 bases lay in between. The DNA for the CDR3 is TGTGCCTGGAGTGCTGGAGGAGTTCAGCCCCAGCATTTT. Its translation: CAWSAGGVQPQHF.

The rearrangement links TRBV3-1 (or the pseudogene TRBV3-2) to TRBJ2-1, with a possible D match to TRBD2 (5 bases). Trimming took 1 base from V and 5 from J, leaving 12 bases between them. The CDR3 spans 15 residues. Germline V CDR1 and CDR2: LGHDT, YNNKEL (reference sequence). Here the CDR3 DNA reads TGTGCCAGCAGCCAAGGGGGTGGAGGAAACAATGAGCAGTTCTTC. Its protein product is CASSQGGGGNNEQFF.

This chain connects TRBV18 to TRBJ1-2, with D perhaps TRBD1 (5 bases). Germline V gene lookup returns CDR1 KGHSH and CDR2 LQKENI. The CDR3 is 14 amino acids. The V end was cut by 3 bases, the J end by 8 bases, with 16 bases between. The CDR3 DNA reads TGTGCCAGCTCACCTGCCGGGGGTAACGGGGGCTACACCTTC. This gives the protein CASSPAGGNGGYTF.

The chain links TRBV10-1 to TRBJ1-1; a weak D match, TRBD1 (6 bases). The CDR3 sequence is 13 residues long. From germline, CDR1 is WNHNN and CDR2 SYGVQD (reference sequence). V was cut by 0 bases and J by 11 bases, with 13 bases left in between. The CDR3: CASSESDRHSAFF. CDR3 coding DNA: TGCGCCAGCAGTGAGTCCGACAGGCACTCGGCTTTCTTT.